The 31 T cell receptor beta chains below all came from one sample that was sequenced in a study of control samples from healthy donors and cancer patients. Measured with immunoSEQ multiplex PCR; TCRdb has only the in-frame clones, and not every one. This sample has about 50,000 clones, with about 88% found just once. Specimen: PBMCs. These TCRs come from a man aged 45 to 65 with head and neck cancer.

The sample holds a few counts of this clone. The chain links TRBV19 to TRBJ1-2; D is ambiguous. The length of the CDR3 is 14 residues. Germline assignment: CDR1 LNHDA and CDR2 SQIVND (reference sequence). V dropped 3 bases and J dropped 5 bases, with 13 bases sitting between them. This chain's CDR3 is CASSIDVARYGYTF. CDR3 nucleotides: TGTGCCAGTAGTATCGACGTCGCGAGGTATGGCTACACCTTC.

J is TRBJ2-3 and V is TRBV7-6, with 12 positions matching TRBD2. The V and J ends lost 5 bases and 1 base, in that order; junction bases with no gene match: 4. Germline V gives CDR1 SGHVS, CDR2 FNYEAQ. CDR3 length: 16 amino acids. DNA for the CDR3: TGTGCCAGCAGCCACAGACTAGCGGGGGGCACAGATACGCAGTATTTT. The encoded protein is CASSHRLAGGTDTQYF.

The genes are TRBV19 and TRBJ2-7; 7 bases fit TRBD1. The J segment lost 6 bases and the V segment lost 3 bases, leaving 8 bases of the junction unmatched. Germline V CDR1 and CDR2: LNHDA, SQIVND (reference sequence). The CDR3 is 14 amino acids. CDR3 protein: CASSIQTGLGEQYF. The CDR3 DNA reads as TGTGCCAGTAGTATCCAGACAGGGTTGGGCGAGCAGTACTTC. Using reference TRBV19 and TRBJ2-7 for the parts outside the CDR3, the full variable domain is DGGITQSPKYLFRKEGQNVTLSCEQNLNHDAMYWYRQDPGQGLRLIYYSQIVNDFQKGDIAEGYSVSREKKESFPLTVTSAQKNPTAFYLCASSIQTGLGEQYFGPGTRLTVT.

V usage is TRBV15 and J usage is TRBJ2-7, with 7 nucleotides matching TRBD2. CDR1 and CDR2 from the germline V gene are LNHNV and YYDKDF (reference sequence). CDR3 size: 13 residues. The J segment lost 3 bases and the V segment lost 8 bases, leaving 7 bases of the junction unmatched. This CDR3 is CATGGGASYEQYF. The CDR3 DNA is TGTGCCACCGGGGGGGGAGCCAGCTACGAGCAGTACTTC.

This clone was observed a single time. This chain joins TRBV4-2 and TRBJ2-7; D is uncertain. This CDR3 has 13 residues. CDR1 is LGHNA, CDR2 YNFKEQ, per germline. Trimming pared 1 base from V and 3 bases from J, leaving 7 bases between. CDR3 region: CASSQGYSYEQYF. The CDR3, as DNA: TGTGCCAGCAGCCAAGGTTATAGCTACGAGCAGTACTTC.

This clone was counted only a few times. This chain joins TRBV11-2 and TRBJ2-2; D remains unclear. The CDR3 totals 14 residues. V lost 5 bases, J lost 0 bases, and 7 bases lay in between. CDR1 SGHAT and CDR2 FQNNGV come from the germline V gene. CDR3 bases: TGTGCCAGCAGCCCATGGGCGAACACCGGGGAGCTGTTTTTT. The encoded protein is CASSPWANTGELFF.

The rearrangement links TRBV7-6 to TRBJ2-1; D not resolved. Trimming cost V 3 bases and J 4 bases, with 4 bases left between them. This CDR3 contains 12 residues. Per germline, CDR1 SGHVS and CDR2 FNYEAQ. In DNA form, the CDR3 reads TGTGCCAGCAGCTTCCAGTACAATGAGCAGTTCTTC. Amino acids: CASSFQYNEQFF.

The rearrangement joins TRBV5-8 to TRBJ1-5; D gene uncertain. The germline V gene has CDR1 SGHTS and CDR2 YDEGEE. The CDR3 is made up of 13 amino acids. Trimming pared 0 bases from V and 6 bases from J, leaving 7 bases between. CDR3 sequence: CASSLDGIQPQHF. The CDR3 bases are TGTGCCAGCAGCTTGGACGGTATTCAGCCCCAGCATTTT.

The J gene is TRBJ1-2, the V gene TRBV10-3; D not certain. Per the germline V gene, CDR1 is ENHRY and CDR2 is SYGVKD. The germline V and J ends were trimmed by 0 bases and 5 bases, with 19 bases remaining between them. The CDR3 contains 17 residues. The CDR3 nucleotides are TGTGCCATCAGTGAGTCAGGCCAGAGATTCAGAGGATATGGCTACACCTTC. Translating gives CAISESGQRFRGYGYTF.

In the case of this clone: The same CDR3 also results from other DNA sequences found in this sample. The rearrangement uses TRBV5-1 and TRBJ2-3; 10 nucleotides match TRBD1. The CDR3 spans 15 residues. CDR1 and CDR2 from the germline V gene are SGHRS and YFSETQ. Unmatched junction bases numbered 5, after V lost 6 bases and J lost 1 base. The CDR3: CASKLGTGGTDTQYF. CDR3 coding DNA: TGCGCCAGCAAGTTAGGGACAGGGGGCACAGATACGCAGTATTTT. Drawing the rest from reference TRBV5-1 and TRBJ2-3, the complete variable domain is KAGVTQTPRYLIKTRGQQVTLSCSPISGHRSVSWYQQTPGQGLQFLFEYFSETQRNKGNFPGRFSGRQFSNSRSEMNVSTLELGDSALYLCASKLGTGGTDTQYFGPGTRLTVL.

The V call is TRBV11-2, the J call TRBJ1-4; D possibly corresponds to TRBD1 (6 bases). The CDR3 loop spans 15 amino acids. V was cut by 1 base and J by 7 bases, with 13 bases left in between. The germline V gene encodes CDR1 SGHAT and CDR2 FQNNGV. The CDR3 sequence is CASSLGTEFSEKLFF. The CDR3 DNA follows: TGTGCCAGCAGCTTAGGGACAGAGTTTAGTGAAAAACTGTTTTTT.

V and J are TRBV2 and TRBJ1-4; tentative D call: TRBD1 (5 bases). Trimming pared 8 bases from V and 8 bases from J, leaving 15 bases between. CDR1 is SNHLY, CDR2 FYNNEI, per germline. The CDR3 totals 13 residues. The DNA of the CDR3 is TGTGCCAGCGGGGTCAGGGATGGGGAAAAACTGTTTTTT. As protein: CASGVRDGEKLFF.

A few counts support this clone. This sequence joins TRBV25-1 and TRBJ2-5, with D perhaps TRBD2 (6 bases). CDR1 MGHDK and CDR2 SYGVNS come from the germline V gene. The CDR3 is made up of 16 amino acids. Trimming took off 1 base at V and 2 bases at J, with 14 bases between the two ends. This chain's CDR3 is CASSELGGRGQETQYF. CDR3 sequence (DNA): TGTGCCAGCAGTGAATTGGGGGGTAGGGGACAAGAGACCCAGTACTTC.

This rearrangement joins TRBV14 to TRBJ2-7; possibly TRBD1 or TRBD2 for D (5 bases each). The CDR3 is 12 residues long. Per the germline V gene, CDR1 is SGHDN and CDR2 is FVKESK. Trimming shortened V by 1 base and J by 4 bases, and 5 bases separated the two germline ends. CDR3 residues: CASSQGGYEQYF. CDR3 nucleotides: TGTGCCAGCAGCCAAGGGGGGTACGAGCAGTACTTC.

The chain is built from TRBV4-1 and TRBJ2-5; no reliable D call. Germline V CDR1 and CDR2: MGHRA, YSYEKL. The CDR3 sequence is 13 residues long. Deletions cut 3 bases from V and 5 bases from J, with 10 bases between. The CDR3 here is CASSQAGGETQYF. The CDR3 region has the DNA TGCGCCAGCAGCCAGGCAGGCGGTGAGACCCAGTACTTC.

The V call is TRBV19, the J call TRBJ1-5, with D uncertain. The CDR3 runs to 12 residues. CDR1 LNHDA and CDR2 SQIVND come from the germline V gene (reference sequence). The ends were cut back, 1 base at V and 5 bases at J, with 3 bases in the middle. CDR3 sequence (DNA): TGTGCCAGTAGTATAGGGGATCAGCCCCAGCATTTT. Translated, it gives CASSIGDQPQHF.

In this sample, this clone turned up once. The rearrangement links TRBV16 to TRBJ1-4; D is ambiguous. V lost 1 base and J lost 7, with 16 bases in between. The CDR3 runs to 16 residues. CDR1 and CDR2 (germline): KGHSY, FQNENV. The chain's CDR3 is CASSQLSTVESEKLFF. CDR3 DNA sequence: TGTGCCAGCAGCCAATTGTCAACAGTTGAGAGTGAAAAACTGTTTTTT.

The gene calls are TRBV30 and TRBJ1-4; maybe TRBD1 (6 bases). V was clipped by 0 bases and J by 6 bases, with 14 bases between them. The CDR3 extends over 15 amino acids. Germline V gene lookup returns CDR1 GTSNPN and CDR2 SVGIG (reference sequence). CDR3 region: CAWSVWVRGDEKLFF. Here the CDR3 DNA reads TGTGCCTGGAGTGTATGGGTCAGGGGAGATGAAAAACTGTTTTTT.

The chain uses TRBV10-3 and TRBJ1-4; D gene unclear. This CDR3 spans 13 amino acids. V was pared by 10 bases and J by 4 bases, with 13 bases between. CDR1 is ENHRY, CDR2 SYGVKD, per germline. The CDR3 DNA is TGTGCCACTGCGCGGGCGGATAATGAAAAACTGTTTTTT. Translation gives CATARADNEKLFF.

The chain links TRBV5-1 to TRBJ2-7, with a tentative D call TRBD2 (7 bases). CDR3 length equals 15 residues. V shed 4 bases and J shed 7 bases, with 21 bases lying between them. Germline CDR1 and CDR2: SGHRS and YFSETQ. The CDR3 bases are TGCGCCAGCAGCCCGCCGGGGGGCACCATGGGGGAGCAGTACTTC. This gives the protein CASSPPGGTMGEQYF. Together with reference TRBV5-1 and TRBJ2-7, the CDR3 gives the full variable domain: KAGVTQTPRYLIKTRGQQVTLSCSPISGHRSVSWYQQTPGQGLQFLFEYFSETQRNKGNFPGRFSGRQFSNSRSEMNVSTLELGDSALYLCASSPPGGTMGEQYFGPGTRLTVT.

The rearrangement uses TRBV7-2 and TRBJ1-2; TRBD1 might be the D (5 bases). CDR1 is SGHTA, CDR2 FQGNSA, per germline. With 2 bases removed from V and 8 bases from J, the gap between germline ends came to 18 bases. The CDR3 length is 15 residues. This CDR3 reads CASSLRGGSWAGYTF. In DNA, the CDR3 is TGTGCCAGCAGCTTAAGGGGTGGGTCATGGGCCGGCTACACCTTC.

The chain joins TRBV10-3 to TRBJ2-1, with 12 nucleotides matching TRBD2. The germline V gene has CDR1 ENHRY and CDR2 SYGVKD. This CDR3 is built from 14 residues. V shed 6 bases, J shed 7 bases, and the junction held 4 bases outside the gene matches. CDR3 sequence: CAISGLAGQNEQFF. For the CDR3, the DNA is TGTGCCATCAGCGGACTAGCGGGACAAAATGAGCAGTTCTTC.

This chain joins TRBV29-1 and TRBJ2-7, with 9 bases lining up with TRBD2. CDR1 is SQVTM, CDR2 ANQGSEA, per germline. Trimming at V came to 7 bases and at J to 7 bases, leaving 26 bases not matched to a gene. This CDR3 comprises 18 residues. CDR3 DNA: TGCAGCGCCGAAAAAAGGGCTAGCGGGAACCAACCCCCGGGGGAGCAGTACTTC. Its protein is CSAEKRASGNQPPGEQYF.

This clone was detected once. The V gene is TRBV7-8, the J gene TRBJ2-5; 14 positions agree with TRBD2. Germline loops: CDR1 SGHVS, CDR2 FQNEAQ. This CDR3 contains 16 residues. Losses at the gene ends were 2 bases for V and 2 bases for J; bases not matched to a gene: 1. The CDR3 region is CASSLRTSGRQETQYF. The CDR3 DNA follows: TGTGCCAGCAGCTTAAGGACTAGCGGGAGGCAAGAGACCCAGTACTTC. Filled out from reference TRBV7-8 and TRBJ2-5, the complete variable domain reads GAGVSQSPRYKVAKRGQDVALRCDPISGHVSLFWYQQALGQGPEFLTYFQNEAQLDKSGLPSDRFFAERPEGSVSTLKIQRTQQEDSAVYLCASSLRTSGRQETQYFGPGTRLLVL.

This chain connects TRBV28 to TRBJ2-3; 9 positions agree with TRBD1. V was pared by 3 bases and J by 6 bases, with 7 bases of the junction left unmatched. Germline V gives CDR1 MDHEN, CDR2 SYDVKM. The CDR3 sequence is 15 residues long. The CDR3 reads CASSFLTGGRDTQYF. The CDR3 coding sequence is TGTGCCAGCAGTTTCCTCACAGGGGGCAGGGATACGCAGTATTTT.

The chain combines TRBV7-2 with TRBJ2-5; D tentatively fits TRBD1 or TRBD2 (7 bases each). CDR3 length: 18 amino acids. Germline CDR1 is SGHTA and CDR2 is FQGNSA. V shed 2 bases and J shed 4 bases, with 23 bases lying between them. CDR3 in DNA: TGTGCCAGCAGCTTAAGCCCTAGTGCAGGGGGGGTCGGAGAGACCCAGTACTTC. The encoded protein is CASSLSPSAGGVGETQYF.

The CDR3 coding sequence is TGTGCCAGCAGCTTAGGTCTTTCAGGAGTGTGGCAGTTCTTC. It yields the protein CASSLGLSGVWQFF. The V and J genes are TRBV7-2 and TRBJ2-1; no clear D. The CDR3 spans 14 residues. Trimming shortened V by 1 base and J by 12 bases, and 16 bases separated the two germline ends. CDR1 is SGHTA, CDR2 FQGNSA, per germline.

As for this clone: Other DNA sequences in this sample translate to the same CDR3. The chain links TRBV27 to TRBJ1-1; weak D call: TRBD1 (6 bases). The V and J ends lost 4 bases and 0 bases respectively, with 18 bases between them. CDR3 length equals 17 residues. Germline CDR1 reads MNHEY; CDR2 reads SMNVEV (reference sequence). The CDR3 sequence: CASSSSGTRHMNTEAFF. Written as DNA, the CDR3 is TGTGCCAGCAGTTCCTCCGGGACAAGGCACATGAACACTGAAGCTTTCTTT.

This rearrangement joins TRBV6-4 to TRBJ2-5; maybe TRBD2 (7 bases). V shed 4 bases and J shed 1 base, with 13 bases lying between them. The CDR3 runs to 15 residues. The V gene's germline CDR1 is MRHNA and CDR2 SNTAGT. The CDR3 loop is CASSVGGGRQETQYF. In DNA form, the CDR3 reads TGTGCCAGCAGTGTCGGCGGGGGCCGCCAAGAGACCCAGTACTTC.

The chain couples TRBV3-1 (or the pseudogene TRBV3-2) to TRBJ2-3; 8 bases agree with TRBD2. After removal of 4 bases from V and 6 bases from J, the junction contained 12 bases not matched to a gene. The germline gives CDR1 LGHDT, CDR2 YNNKEL (reference sequence). The CDR3 spans 16 residues. The CDR3 bases are TGTGCCAGCAGCCGATCCCCCAGCGGGAGAGGCGATACGCAGTATTTT. As protein: CASSRSPSGRGDTQYF.

This sequence joins TRBV27 and TRBJ1-1; D is unclear. Germline V gene sequence: CDR1 MNHEY, CDR2 SMNVEV (reference sequence). Deletions cut 3 bases from V and 5 bases from J, with 19 bases between. The CDR3 is made up of 16 amino acids. The CDR3 DNA reads as TGTGCCAGCAGTTTTGGGGTAGGGAATATAAGAACTGAAGCTTTCTTT. Translating it yields CASSFGVGNIRTEAFF.